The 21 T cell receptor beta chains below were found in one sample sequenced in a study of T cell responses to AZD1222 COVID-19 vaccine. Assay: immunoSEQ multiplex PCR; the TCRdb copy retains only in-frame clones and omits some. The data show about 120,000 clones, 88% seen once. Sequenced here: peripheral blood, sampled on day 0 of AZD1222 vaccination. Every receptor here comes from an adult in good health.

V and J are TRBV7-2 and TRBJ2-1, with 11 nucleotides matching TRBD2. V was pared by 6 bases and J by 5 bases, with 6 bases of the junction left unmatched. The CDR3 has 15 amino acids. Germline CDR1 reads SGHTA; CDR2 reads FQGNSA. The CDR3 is CASRRSGGENNEQFF. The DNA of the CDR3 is TGTGCCAGCAGACGTAGCGGGGGGGAAAACAATGAGCAGTTCTTC.

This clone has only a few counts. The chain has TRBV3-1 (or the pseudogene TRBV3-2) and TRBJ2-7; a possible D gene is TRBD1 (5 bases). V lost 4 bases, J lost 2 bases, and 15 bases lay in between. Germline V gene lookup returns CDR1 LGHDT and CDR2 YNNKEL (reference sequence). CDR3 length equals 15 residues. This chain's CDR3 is CASSLRDSTTYEQYF. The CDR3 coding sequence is TGTGCCAGCAGCCTTCGAGACAGTACTACCTACGAGCAGTACTTC.

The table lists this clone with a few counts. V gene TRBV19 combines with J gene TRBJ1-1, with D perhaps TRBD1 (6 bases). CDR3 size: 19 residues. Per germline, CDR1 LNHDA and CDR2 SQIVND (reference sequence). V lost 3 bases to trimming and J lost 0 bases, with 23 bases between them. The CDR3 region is CASSIVSVGTRILNTEAFF. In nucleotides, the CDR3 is TGTGCCAGTAGTATTGTAAGCGTGGGGACAAGAATTTTGAACACTGAAGCTTTCTTT.

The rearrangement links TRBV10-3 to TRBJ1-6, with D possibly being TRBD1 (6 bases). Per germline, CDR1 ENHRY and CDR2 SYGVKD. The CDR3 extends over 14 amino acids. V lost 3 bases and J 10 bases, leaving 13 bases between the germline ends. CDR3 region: CAISEKGEVSPLHF. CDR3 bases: TGTGCCATCAGTGAAAAGGGGGAGGTATCACCCCTCCACTTT.

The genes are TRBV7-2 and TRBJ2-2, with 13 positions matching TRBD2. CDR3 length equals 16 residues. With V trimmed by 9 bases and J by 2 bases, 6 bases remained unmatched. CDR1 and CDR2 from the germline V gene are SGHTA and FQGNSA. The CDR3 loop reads CARPGTSGTNTGELFF. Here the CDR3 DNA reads TGTGCCAGGCCAGGGACTAGCGGGACAAACACCGGGGAGCTGTTTTTT.

CDR3 DNA sequence: TGCGCCAGCAGCCTGACCTCTAGCGGGGTGTCAGATACGCAGTATTTT. This gives the protein CASSLTSSGVSDTQYF. The J gene is TRBJ2-3, the V gene TRBV5-1, with 9 nucleotides matching TRBD2. The trim removed 4 bases at V and 4 bases at J, leaving 10 bases unmatched. The CDR3 is 16 amino acids. Germline V CDR1 and CDR2: SGHRS, YFSETQ. The complete variable domain, with remaining parts taken from reference TRBV5-1 and TRBJ2-3, reads KAGVTQTPRYLIKTRGQQVTLSCSPISGHRSVSWYQQTPGQGLQFLFEYFSETQRNKGNFPGRFSGRQFSNSRSEMNVSTLELGDSALYLCASSLTSSGVSDTQYFGPGTRLTVL.

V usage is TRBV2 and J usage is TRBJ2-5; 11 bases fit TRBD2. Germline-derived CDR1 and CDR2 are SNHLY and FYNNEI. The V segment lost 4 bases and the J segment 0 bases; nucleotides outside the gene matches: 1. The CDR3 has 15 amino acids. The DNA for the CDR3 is TGTGCCAGCAGTGGACTAGCGGGGAACCAAGAGACCCAGTACTTC. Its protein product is CASSGLAGNQETQYF.

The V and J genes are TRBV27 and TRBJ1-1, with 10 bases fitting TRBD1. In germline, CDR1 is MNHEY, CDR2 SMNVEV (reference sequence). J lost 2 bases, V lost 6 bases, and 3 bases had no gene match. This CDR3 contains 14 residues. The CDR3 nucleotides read TGTGCCAGCAGGCGACAGGGGGCAAACACTGAAGCTTTCTTT. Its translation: CASRRQGANTEAFF.

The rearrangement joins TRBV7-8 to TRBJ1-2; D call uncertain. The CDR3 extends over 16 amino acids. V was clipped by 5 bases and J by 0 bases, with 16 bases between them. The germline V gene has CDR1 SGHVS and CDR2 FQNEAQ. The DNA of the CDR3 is TGTGCCAGCAGCCCCGGTATACAGCATTCTAACTATGGCTACACCTTC. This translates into CASSPGIQHSNYGYTF.

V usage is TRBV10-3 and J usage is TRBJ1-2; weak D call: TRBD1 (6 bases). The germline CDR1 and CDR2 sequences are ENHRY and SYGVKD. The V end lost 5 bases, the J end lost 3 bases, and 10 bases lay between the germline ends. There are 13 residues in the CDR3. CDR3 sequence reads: CAISTSGDYGYTF. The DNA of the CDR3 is TGTGCCATCAGTACTTCAGGGGACTATGGCTACACCTTC.

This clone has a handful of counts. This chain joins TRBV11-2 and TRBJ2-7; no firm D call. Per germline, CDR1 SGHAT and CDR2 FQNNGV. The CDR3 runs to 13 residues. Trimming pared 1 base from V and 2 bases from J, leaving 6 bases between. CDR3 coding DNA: TGTGCCAGCAGCTTAGTCTTTGCCTACGAGCAGTACTTC. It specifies CASSLVFAYEQYF.

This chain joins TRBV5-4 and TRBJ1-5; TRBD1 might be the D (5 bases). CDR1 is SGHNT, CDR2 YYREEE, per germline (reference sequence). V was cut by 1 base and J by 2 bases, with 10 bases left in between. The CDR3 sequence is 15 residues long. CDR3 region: CASSLHGAGNQPQHF. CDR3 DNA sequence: TGTGCCAGCAGCTTGCATGGGGCCGGCAATCAGCCCCAGCATTTT.

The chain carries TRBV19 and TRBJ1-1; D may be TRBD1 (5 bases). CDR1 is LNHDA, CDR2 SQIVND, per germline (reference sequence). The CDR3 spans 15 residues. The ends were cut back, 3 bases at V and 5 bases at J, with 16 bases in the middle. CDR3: CASSIIPGVWTEAFF. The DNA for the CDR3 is TGTGCCAGTAGTATTATACCGGGGGTCTGGACTGAAGCTTTCTTT.

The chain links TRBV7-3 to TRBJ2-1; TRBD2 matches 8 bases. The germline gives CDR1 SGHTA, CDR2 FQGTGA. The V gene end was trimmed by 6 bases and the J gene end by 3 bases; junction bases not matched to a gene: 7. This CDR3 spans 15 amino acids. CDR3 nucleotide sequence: TGTGCCAGCAGTCCCGGGGGGGCGTTCTACAATGAGCAGTTCTTC. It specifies CASSPGGAFYNEQFF.

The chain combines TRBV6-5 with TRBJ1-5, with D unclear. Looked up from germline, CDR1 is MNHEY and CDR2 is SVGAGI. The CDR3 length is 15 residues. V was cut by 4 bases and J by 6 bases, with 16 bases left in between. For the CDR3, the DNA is TGTGCCAGCAGTTTAACAGCTAATATTGGTCAGCCCCAGCATTTT. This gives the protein CASSLTANIGQPQHF.

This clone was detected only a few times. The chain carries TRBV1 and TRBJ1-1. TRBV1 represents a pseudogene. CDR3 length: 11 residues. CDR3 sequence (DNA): TGCACCAGCAGCCAAGACACTGAAGCTTTCTTT. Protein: CTSSQDTEAFF.

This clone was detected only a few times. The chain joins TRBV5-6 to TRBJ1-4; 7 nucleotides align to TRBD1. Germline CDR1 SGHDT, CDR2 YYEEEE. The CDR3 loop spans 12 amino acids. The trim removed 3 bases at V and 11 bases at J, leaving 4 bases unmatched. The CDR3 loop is CASSWGTDKLFF. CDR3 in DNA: TGTGCCAGCAGCTGGGGGACAGATAAACTGTTTTTT.

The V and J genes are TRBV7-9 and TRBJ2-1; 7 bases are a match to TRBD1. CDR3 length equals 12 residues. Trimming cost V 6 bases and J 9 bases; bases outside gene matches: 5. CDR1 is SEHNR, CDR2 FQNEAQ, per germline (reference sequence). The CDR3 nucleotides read TGTGCCAGCAGAATAGGGGGCGGTGAGCAGTTCTTC. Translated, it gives CASRIGGGEQFF. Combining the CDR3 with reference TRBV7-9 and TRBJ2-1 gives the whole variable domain DTGVSQNPRHKITKRGQNVTFRCDPISEHNRLYWYRQTLGQGPEFLTYFQNEAQLEKSRLLSDRFSAERPKGSFSTLEIQRTEQGDSAMYLCASRIGGGEQFFGPGTRLTVL.

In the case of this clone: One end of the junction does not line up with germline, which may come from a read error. The CDR3 loop is CSVHPGMNTEAFF. The DNA of the CDR3 is TGCAGCGTTCATCCGGGGATGAATACTGAAGCTTTCTTT. The gene calls are TRBV29-1 and TRBJ1-1; D remains unclear. CDR3 length equals 13 residues. Germline V gene lookup returns CDR1 SQVTM and CDR2 ANQGSEA. The whole variable domain, remainder taken from reference TRBV29-1 and TRBJ1-1, is SAVISQKPSRDICQRGTSLTIQCQVDSQVTMMFWYRQQPGQSLTLIATANQGSEATYESGFVIDKFPISRPNLTFSTLTVSNMSPEDSSIYLCSVHPGMNTEAFFGQGTRLTVV.

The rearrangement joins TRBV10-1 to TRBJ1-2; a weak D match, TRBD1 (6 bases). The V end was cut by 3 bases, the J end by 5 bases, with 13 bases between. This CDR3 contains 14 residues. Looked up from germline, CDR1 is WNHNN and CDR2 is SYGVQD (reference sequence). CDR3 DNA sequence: TGCGCCAGCAGTGATTCGGGACAAGATTATGGCTACACCTTC. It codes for CASSDSGQDYGYTF.

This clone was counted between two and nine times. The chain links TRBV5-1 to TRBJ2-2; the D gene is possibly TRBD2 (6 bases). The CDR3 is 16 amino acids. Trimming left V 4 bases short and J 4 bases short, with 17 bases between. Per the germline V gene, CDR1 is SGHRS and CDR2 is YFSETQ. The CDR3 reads CASSLRLDTPTGELFF. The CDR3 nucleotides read TGCGCCAGCAGCCTCCGACTAGATACTCCCACCGGGGAGCTGTTTTTT.